These T cell receptor beta chains were read from a single sample in a study of blood T cell repertoires in COVID-19. Clones were read by immunoSEQ multiplex PCR, and TCRdb kept only the in-frame ones, dropping some. This sample has some 350,000 clones; around 87% occur once, and the top ten carry around 6%. Specimen: peripheral blood. Source of these receptors: a woman in her fifties or sixties with COVID-19, enrolled during active disease. CDR3s include the opening cysteine and the closing phenylalanine or tryptophan. The order of the fields is V gene, J gene, clone size, CDR3 protein. Size tells how often a clone was seen (once, few, many) or the class of an expanded clone, and some rows leave it out.

TRBV5-1	TRBJ2-7	.	CASSLDRAYEQYF
TRBV7-9	TRBJ1-1	few	CASSPRTGSKNTEAFF
TRBV6-1	TRBJ2-7	.	CASSGSTSGSFYEQYF
TRBV7-2	TRBJ2-3	.	CASSLWGSGTDTQYF
TRBV23-1	TRBJ2-2	.	CASRYAGVVNTGELFF
TRBV5-4	TRBJ2-3	once	CASSLGGGSFPDTQYF
TRBV9	TRBJ2-7	.	CASSVHPRTDSYEQYF
TRBV27	TRBJ1-5	.	CASSLSSLGVGNQPQHF
TRBV9	TRBJ2-3	.	CASSARDTQYF
TRBV24-1	TRBJ2-2	.	CATSDRGSHTGELFF
TRBV5-1	TRBJ1-1	.	CASRWTGNTEAFF
TRBV28	TRBJ2-7	few	CASSLPGSPSYEQYF
TRBV12-5	TRBJ2-2	.	CASSERGKGTGELFF
TRBV30	TRBJ1-6	few	CARGWADNSPLHF
TRBV30	TRBJ2-2	.	CAWVYAGVANTGELFF